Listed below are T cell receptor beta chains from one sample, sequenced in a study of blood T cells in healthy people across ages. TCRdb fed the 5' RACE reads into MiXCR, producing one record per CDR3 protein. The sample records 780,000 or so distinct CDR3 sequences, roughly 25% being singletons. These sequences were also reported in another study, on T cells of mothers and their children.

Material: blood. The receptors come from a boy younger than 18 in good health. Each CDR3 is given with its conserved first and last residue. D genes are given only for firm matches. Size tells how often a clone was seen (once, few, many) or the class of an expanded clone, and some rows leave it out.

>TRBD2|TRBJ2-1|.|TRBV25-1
TGTGCCAGCAGGACTAGCGGGAGCTATGAGCAGTTCTTC
CASRTSGSYEQFF
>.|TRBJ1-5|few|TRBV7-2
TGTGCCAGCAGCATACAGGGTAGCAATCAGCCCCAGCATTTT
CASSIQGSNQPQHF
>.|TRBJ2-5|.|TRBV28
TGTGCCAGCAGTCCCCGAAGGAGGGGAGAGACCCAGTACTTC
CASSPRRRGETQYF
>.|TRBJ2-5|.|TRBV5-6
TGTGCCAGCACGTTCGGGGGAGTGGGGTTGGGGACCCAGTACTTC
CASTFGGVGLGTQYF
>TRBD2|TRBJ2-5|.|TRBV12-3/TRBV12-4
TGTGCCAGCAGTTTAGGGCGGGGGGGCATTGAGACCCAGTACTTC
CASSLGRGGIETQYF
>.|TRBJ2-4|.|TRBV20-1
TGCAGTGCCGCGGCCCCGAACAACAACAAAAGCATTCAGTACTTC
CSAAAPNNNKSIQYF
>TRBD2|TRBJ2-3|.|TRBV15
TGTGCCACCAGCAGAGGTCTAGCGGGGACCACAGATACGCAGTATTTT
CATSRGLAGTTDTQYF
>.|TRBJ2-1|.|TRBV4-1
TGCGCCAGCAGCCGGCCCGGCCCAGATGAGCAGTTCTTC
CASSRPGPDEQFF
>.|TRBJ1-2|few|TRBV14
TGTGCCAGCAGCCCGACCCACATCAGGGGCTACACCTTC
CASSPTHIRGYTF
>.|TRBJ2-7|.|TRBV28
TGTGCCAGCAGCCTCCTCCCCCGAATTACCTACGAGCAGTACTTC
CASSLLPRITYEQYF
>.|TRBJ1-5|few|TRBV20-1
TGCAGTGCTAGGGGGGGCCCCCATCAGCCCCAGCATTTT
CSARGGPHQPQHF